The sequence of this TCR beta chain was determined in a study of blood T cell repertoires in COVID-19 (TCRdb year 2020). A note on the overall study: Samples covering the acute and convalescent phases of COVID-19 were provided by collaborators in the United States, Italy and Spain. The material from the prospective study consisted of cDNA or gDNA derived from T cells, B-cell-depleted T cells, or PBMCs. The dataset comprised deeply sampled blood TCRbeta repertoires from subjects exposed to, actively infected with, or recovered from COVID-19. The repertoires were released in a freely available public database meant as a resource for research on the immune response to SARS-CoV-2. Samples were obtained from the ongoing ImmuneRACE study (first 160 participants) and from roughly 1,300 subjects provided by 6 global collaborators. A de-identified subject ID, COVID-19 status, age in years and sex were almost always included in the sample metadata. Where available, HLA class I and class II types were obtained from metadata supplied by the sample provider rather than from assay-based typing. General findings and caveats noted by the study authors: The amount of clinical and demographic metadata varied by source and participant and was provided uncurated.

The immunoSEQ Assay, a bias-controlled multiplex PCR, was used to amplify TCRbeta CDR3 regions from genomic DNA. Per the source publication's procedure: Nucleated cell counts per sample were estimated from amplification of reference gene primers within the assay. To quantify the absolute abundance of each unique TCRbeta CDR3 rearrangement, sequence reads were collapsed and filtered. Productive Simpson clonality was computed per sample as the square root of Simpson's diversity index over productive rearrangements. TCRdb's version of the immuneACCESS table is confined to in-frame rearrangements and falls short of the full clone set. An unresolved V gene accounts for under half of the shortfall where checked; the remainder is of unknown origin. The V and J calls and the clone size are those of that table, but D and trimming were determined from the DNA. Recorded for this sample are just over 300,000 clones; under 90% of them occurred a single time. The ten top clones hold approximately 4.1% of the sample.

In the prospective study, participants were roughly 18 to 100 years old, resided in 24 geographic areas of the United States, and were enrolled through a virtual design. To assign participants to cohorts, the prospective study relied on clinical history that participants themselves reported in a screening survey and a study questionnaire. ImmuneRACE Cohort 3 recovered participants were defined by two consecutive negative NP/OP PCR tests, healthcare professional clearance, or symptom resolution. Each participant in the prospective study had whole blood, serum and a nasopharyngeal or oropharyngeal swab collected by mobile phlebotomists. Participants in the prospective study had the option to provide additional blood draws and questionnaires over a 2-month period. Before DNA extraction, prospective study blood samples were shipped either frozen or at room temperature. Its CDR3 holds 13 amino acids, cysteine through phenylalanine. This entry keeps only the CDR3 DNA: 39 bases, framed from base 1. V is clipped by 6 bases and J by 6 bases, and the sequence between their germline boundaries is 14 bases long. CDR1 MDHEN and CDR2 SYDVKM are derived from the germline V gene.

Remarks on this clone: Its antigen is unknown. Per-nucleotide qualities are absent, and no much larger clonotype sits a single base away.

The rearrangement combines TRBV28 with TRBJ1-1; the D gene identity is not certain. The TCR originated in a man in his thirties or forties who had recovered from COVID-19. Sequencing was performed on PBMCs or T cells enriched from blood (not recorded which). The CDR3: CASRPGTWAEAFF. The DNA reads TGTGCCAGCAGGCCGGGAACATGGGCTGAAGCTTTCTTT.